This T cell receptor beta chain stems from a study of vaccination and CD4 T cells after COVID-19. Study at large: Six male and four female convalescents took part, two of them Hispanic. As a positive control, some control cultures were given a CEFX pool, while others were given an HIV-1 Nef pool or no peptide. Overlapping SARS-CoV-2, HCoV-NL63, HCoV-OC43 and HCoV-229E spike peptides stimulated the cells.

The Oncomine TCR Beta short-read assay generated sequence data from the DNA of cultured CD4+ T cells. TCRdb re-derived calls from the PCR reads in MiXCR, one entry per CDR3 protein. The table lists about 9,000 distinct CDR3 sequences, more than 20% of them singletons. The germline V gene encodes CDR1 KGHSH and CDR2 LQKENI. Trimming removed 3 bases from V and 6 bases from J, with 15 bases in between. The CDR3 runs to 16 residues. This clonotype has just one count. What it binds is not known. As for treatment: roughly 11-day PBMC culture with coronavirus spike peptide pools or control peptides (ViraFEST assay).

The receptor was derived from a human donor with COVID-19. Sequenced input: cultured CD4+ T cells from blood. The V call is TRBV18, the J call TRBJ1-6; D gene uncertain. CDR3 nucleotides: TGTGCCAGCTCACCGATGCCGGCCCAATCTAATTCACCCCTCCACTTT. This encodes CASSPMPAQSNSPLHF.